This T cell receptor beta chain appears in the sequencing data of a study of blood T cell repertoires in COVID-19. Study at large: From the United States, Italy and Spain came samples of acute and convalescent COVID-19.

Original handling: Counts of nucleated cells, estimated from reference gene primer amplification, were obtained. TCRdb's table, derived via immunoSEQ multiplex PCR, lists solely in-frame clones and lacks some. D and trimming come from the DNA, and the V and J calls and clone size come from that table. Of about 130,000 clones listed, about four fifths are singletons. Germline assignment: CDR1 MNHEY and CDR2 SMNVEV (reference sequence). Germline trimming cut 5 bases from V and 2 bases from J; bases unmatched to any gene: 8. This CDR3 region has 16 residues. The genes are TRBV27 and TRBJ1-4; 7 bases are a match to TRBD1. The TCR sequence derives from a man aged 50-59 years who had recovered from COVID-19. Source material: PBMCs or T cells enriched from blood (not recorded which). CDR3 bases: TGTGCCAGCAGTCCCCGGGACAGTCATACTAATGAAAAACTGTTTTTT. Its protein product is CASSPRDSHTNEKLFF.